This TCR beta chain was documented in a study of T cells after yellow fever vaccination. This clonotype was picked up many times. The antigen is unknown. This CDR3 is 14 amino acids long. The V end was cut by 3 bases, the J end by 1 base, with 9 bases between. Per the germline V gene, CDR1 is MGHDK and CDR2 is SYGVNS. Findings of the study overall: The secondary response showed a weaker magnitude and a faster peak, day 5 versus 15. Researchers cautioned that FACS-sorted repertoires could harbor abundant clonotypes contaminating from the bulk population. Across the CD4 and CD8 compartments, a small share of clonotypes was present in both.

It was through 5'RACE template switching that TCR cDNA was made, with a universal primer site and UMIs added. TCRdb redid the calling of the 5' RACE reads with MiXCR, one entry per CDR3 protein. The sample has under 200,000 distinct CDR3 sequences, 6% to 7.5% seen once. V and J are TRBV25-1 and TRBJ1-1; possible D gene TRBD1, 6 bases. This receptor was identified in a man between 18 and 29 years old who received the YFV17D yellow fever vaccine. The specimen was CD4+ T cells sorted from PBMCs, collected 5 days after the first yellow fever vaccination. DNA of the CDR3: TGTGCCAGCAGTGAGCCAGGGGCGAACACTGAAGCTTTCTTT. Amino acid sequence: CASSEPGANTEAFF. The whole variable domain, filled in from reference TRBV25-1 and TRBJ1-1, reads EADIYQTPRYLVIGTGKKITLECSQTMGHDKMYWYQQDPGMELHLIHYSYGVNSTEKGDLSSESTVSRIRTEHFPLTLESARPSHTSQYLCASSEPGANTEAFFGQGTRLTVV.